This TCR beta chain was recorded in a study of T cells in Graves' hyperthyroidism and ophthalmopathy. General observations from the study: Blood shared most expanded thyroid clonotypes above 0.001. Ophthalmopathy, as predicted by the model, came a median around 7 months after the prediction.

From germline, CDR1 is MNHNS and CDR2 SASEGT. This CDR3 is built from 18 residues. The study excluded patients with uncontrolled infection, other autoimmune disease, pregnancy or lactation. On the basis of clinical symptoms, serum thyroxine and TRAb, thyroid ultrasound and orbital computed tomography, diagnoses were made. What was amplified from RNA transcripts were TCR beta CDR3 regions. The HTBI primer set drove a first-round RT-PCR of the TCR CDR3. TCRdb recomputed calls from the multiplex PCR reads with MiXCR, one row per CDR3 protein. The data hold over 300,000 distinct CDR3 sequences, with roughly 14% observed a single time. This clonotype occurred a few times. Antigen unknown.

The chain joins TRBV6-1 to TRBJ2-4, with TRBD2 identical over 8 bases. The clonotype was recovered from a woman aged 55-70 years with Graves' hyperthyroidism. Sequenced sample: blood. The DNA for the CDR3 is TGTGTCAGTAGTGAAGCGGGCCTAGCGGGTCTAGCCAAAAACATTCAGTACTTC. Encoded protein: CVSSEAGLAGLAKNIQYF.